The present T cell receptor beta chain was sequenced within a study of control samples from healthy donors and cancer patients. Produced via immunoSEQ multiplex PCR; TCRdb's table is partial and in-frame only. In the table there are roughly 130,000 clones, about nine tenths of which are singletons. This CDR3 has 15 amino acids. Germline lookup yields CDR1 SGHRS and CDR2 YFSETQ. The J segment lost 0 bases and the V segment lost 4 bases, leaving 7 bases of the junction unmatched. The source of this sequence is a man younger than 35 in good health. Sequencing was done on a sample of blood. V and J are TRBV5-1 and TRBJ2-7, with TRBD1 matching 7 bases. CDR3 in amino acids: CASSGQVSSSYEQYF. As DNA, the CDR3 is TGCGCCAGCAGCGGACAGGTCAGTTCCTCCTACGAGCAGTACTTC.